The 19 T cell receptor beta chains presented below share a single source sample, sequenced in a study of blood T cell repertoires in COVID-19. Clones were sequenced by immunoSEQ multiplex PCR, and TCRdb holds only the in-frame ones, with some missing. The sample includes around 700,000 clones, around 89% seen only once; the top ten take approximately 0.25%. The specimen was peripheral blood. These TCRs come from a woman under 30 with acute or convalescent COVID-19.

The chain has TRBV5-6 and TRBJ1-5; D unclear. CDR1 and CDR2 from the germline V gene are SGHDT and YYEEEE. The CDR3 loop spans 16 amino acids. V gave up 1 base and J gave up 0 bases, with 11 bases separating them. This chain's CDR3 is CASSLLAVSSNQPQHF. The CDR3 bases are TGTGCCAGCAGCTTGTTGGCGGTGAGTAGCAATCAGCCCCAGCATTTT.

This sequence joins TRBV18 and TRBJ2-5, with TRBD1 identical over 8 bases. Germline CDR1 is KGHSH and CDR2 is LQKENI. Germline trimming cut 3 bases from V and 4 bases from J; bases unmatched to any gene: 4. CDR3 length equals 14 residues. The CDR3 DNA reads TGTGCCAGCTCACCGCCGGACAGGGCAGAGACCCAGTACTTC. Translating gives CASSPPDRAETQYF.

The rearrangement uses TRBV7-9 and TRBJ1-4; D perhaps matches TRBD1 (5 bases). From germline, CDR1 is SEHNR and CDR2 FQNEAQ (reference sequence). CDR3 length equals 15 residues. V gave up 2 bases and J gave up 5 bases, with 12 bases separating them. The CDR3 region has the DNA TGTGCCAGCAGCTTACAGTCGGCAGGGAATGAAAAACTGTTTTTT. This sequence encodes CASSLQSAGNEKLFF.

This chain uses TRBV7-8 with TRBJ2-7, with 8 positions matching TRBD1. V gave up 4 bases and J gave up 5 bases; unmatched junction bases: 10. The CDR3 covers 15 residues. The germline V gene encodes CDR1 SGHVS and CDR2 FQNEAQ. CDR3 amino acids: CASSSHRVRGHEQYF. CDR3 coding DNA: TGTGCCAGCAGCTCGCACCGAGTCAGGGGGCACGAGCAGTACTTC. The full variable domain, rest sourced from reference TRBV7-8 and TRBJ2-7, is GAGVSQSPRYKVAKRGQDVALRCDPISGHVSLFWYQQALGQGPEFLTYFQNEAQLDKSGLPSDRFFAERPEGSVSTLKIQRTQQEDSAVYLCASSSHRVRGHEQYFGPGTRLTVT.

The CDR3 sequence: CASSSRQGLLTGELFF. CDR3 sequence (DNA): TGTGCCAGTAGTTCCCGACAGGGGCTTCTCACCGGGGAGCTGTTTTTT. The chain carries TRBV19 and TRBJ2-2; 8 nucleotides line up with TRBD1. V dropped 5 bases and J dropped 4; count of bases not matched to a gene: 9. CDR1 is LNHDA and CDR2 is SQIVND in the germline V gene (reference sequence). The CDR3 spans 16 residues.

On this clone: The sample carries other DNA sequences with the same CDR3. The chain is built from TRBV6-5 and TRBJ1-1; TRBD1 aligns across 7 bases. CDR1 is MNHEY and CDR2 is SVGAGI in the germline V gene. With V trimmed by 2 bases and J by 2 bases, 5 bases remained unmatched. This CDR3 is built from 15 residues. The CDR3 coding sequence is TGTGCCAGCAGTTACGAGGCAGGGGGTAACACTGAAGCTTTCTTT. This sequence encodes CASSYEAGGNTEAFF.

This rearrangement joins TRBV28 to TRBJ1-3, with D tentatively TRBD1 (5 bases). The CDR3 loop spans 17 amino acids. The germline CDR1 and CDR2 sequences are MDHEN and SYDVKM. V dropped 7 bases and J dropped 0 bases, with 19 bases sitting between them. Here the CDR3 reads CASKPPGPGLSGNTIYF. CDR3 coding DNA: TGTGCCAGCAAACCTCCGGGACCGGGACTCTCTGGAAACACCATATATTTT. Looking up the rest from reference TRBV28 and TRBJ1-3 gives the full variable domain: DVKVTQSSRYLVKRTGEKVFLECVQDMDHENMFWYRQDPGLGLRLIYFSYDVKMKEKGDIPEGYSVSREKKERFSLILESASTNQTSMYLCASKPPGPGLSGNTIYFGEGSWLTVV.

This chain connects TRBV29-1 to TRBJ1-2; 10 nucleotides match TRBD1. This CDR3 spans 19 amino acids. Looked up from germline, CDR1 is SQVTM and CDR2 is ANQGSEA. V lost 3 bases to trimming and J lost 0 bases; unmatched junction nucleotides: 16. The CDR3 DNA reads TGCAGCGTTGACGGGTTCGGGGGACAGGGGCGTTCCACTAACTATGGCTACACCTTC. Residues: CSVDGFGGQGRSTNYGYTF.

V and J are TRBV5-1 and TRBJ1-2, with D maybe TRBD1 (6 bases). Trimming shortened V by 1 base and J by 7 bases, and 20 bases separated the two germline ends. This CDR3 is 16 amino acids long. Germline CDR1 is SGHRS and CDR2 is YFSETQ. For the CDR3, the DNA is TGCGCCAGCAGCTTGTCACCCTCTTCGACAGGTTTTGGCTACACCTTC. The encoded protein is CASSLSPSSTGFGYTF.

V gene TRBV7-8 combines with J gene TRBJ2-7, with TRBD2 matching over 10 bases. CDR3 size: 15 residues. Unmatched junction bases numbered 6, after V lost 5 bases and J lost 2 bases. Germline CDR1 reads SGHVS; CDR2 reads FQNEAQ. The CDR3 reads CASSQLSGGAYEQYF. CDR3 DNA: TGTGCCAGCAGCCAACTAAGCGGGGGGGCCTACGAGCAGTACTTC.

The DNA of the CDR3 is TGTGCCAGCAGCTCTGCGCTAGCGGGGGCGGCCGGGGAGCTGTTTTTT. Translating gives CASSSALAGAAGELFF. This chain connects TRBV7-9 to TRBJ2-2, with TRBD2 matching over 10 bases. Germline V lookup: CDR1 SEHNR, CDR2 FQNEAQ (reference sequence). This CDR3 is 16 amino acids long. Trimming took 4 bases from V and 6 from J; bases not matched to a gene: 8. Looking up the rest from reference TRBV7-9 and TRBJ2-2 gives the full variable domain: DTGVSQNPRHKITKRGQNVTFRCDPISEHNRLYWYRQTLGQGPEFLTYFQNEAQLEKSRLLSDRFSAERPKGSFSTLEIQRTEQGDSAMYLCASSSALAGAAGELFFGEGSRLTVL.

The rearrangement links TRBV24-1 to TRBJ1-5, with D unclear. The V and J ends lost 4 bases and 2 bases respectively, with 11 bases between them. CDR1 is KGHDR, CDR2 SFDVKD, per germline. The CDR3 length is 15 residues. CDR3: CATSDDTRGNQPQHF. In nucleotides, the CDR3 is TGTGCCACCAGTGACGACACCCGAGGCAATCAGCCCCAGCATTTT.

Remarks on this clone: Other DNA sequences in this specimen translate into the identical CDR3. This sequence joins TRBV6-4 and TRBJ2-3, with a weak D call TRBD2 (6 bases). Germline V gives CDR1 MRHNA, CDR2 SNTAGT. The length of the CDR3 is 14 residues. With 3 bases removed from V and 3 bases from J, the gap between germline ends came to 10 bases. The CDR3 sequence: CASSEGGETDTQYF. CDR3 bases: TGTGCCAGCAGTGAGGGGGGTGAGACAGATACGCAGTATTTT.

The genes are TRBV11-2 and TRBJ1-6; 7 bases line up with TRBD1. CDR3 length: 17 residues. Germline CDR1 is SGHAT and CDR2 is FQNNGV. With 2 bases clipped from V and 0 bases from J, the junction kept 4 bases outside the gene matches. CDR3: CASSLTRGRSYNSPLHF. DNA of the CDR3: TGTGCCAGCAGCTTAACGAGGGGGCGCTCCTATAATTCACCCCTCCACTTT.

The chain employs TRBV2 and TRBJ2-7; 9 positions agree with TRBD1. J lost 3 bases, V lost 0 bases, and 6 bases had no gene match. Germline CDR1 is SNHLY and CDR2 is FYNNEI. This CDR3 is built from 16 residues. As DNA, the CDR3 is TGTGCCAGCAGTGAAGCGCTTAGGGACAGGGACTACGAGCAGTACTTC. Its translation: CASSEALRDRDYEQYF.

The chain carries TRBV6-5 and TRBJ2-2; D gene ambiguous. This CDR3 contains 14 residues. Per the germline V gene, CDR1 is MNHEY and CDR2 is SVGAGI. V was pared by 5 bases and J by 2 bases, with 9 bases between. CDR3 sequence (DNA): TGTGCCAGCAGTCCTGACACTAACACCGGGGAGCTGTTTTTT. Encoded protein: CASSPDTNTGELFF.

The CDR3 DNA reads TGTGCCAGCAGTGAAGTACAACGGGATGAGCAGTTCTTC. Amino acids: CASSEVQRDEQFF. The chain carries TRBV6-1 and TRBJ2-1, with D unresolved. Germline CDR1 is MNHNS and CDR2 is SASEGT. The CDR3 spans 13 residues. The V end lost 1 base, the J end lost 8 bases, and 9 bases lay between the germline ends.

The genes are TRBV4-3 and TRBJ2-2; D might be TRBD2 (5 bases). The CDR3 extends over 14 amino acids. The germline CDR1 and CDR2 sequences are LGHNA and YSLEER. Trimming removed 0 bases at V and 8 bases at J, with 10 bases between. DNA of the CDR3: TGCGCCAGCAGCCAAGATATGGAGGTTGGGGAGCTGTTTTTT. Residues: CASSQDMEVGELFF.

This chain uses TRBV5-6 with TRBJ2-7, with TRBD1 matching over 10 bases. Losses at the gene ends were 5 bases for V and 3 bases for J; bases not matched to a gene: 8. The CDR3 is 15 amino acids. Germline V gene sequence: CDR1 SGHDT, CDR2 YYEEEE. In nucleotides, the CDR3 is TGTGCCAGCAGATCATCCGGGACAGGGGTCTACGAGCAGTACTTC. Its protein is CASRSSGTGVYEQYF.